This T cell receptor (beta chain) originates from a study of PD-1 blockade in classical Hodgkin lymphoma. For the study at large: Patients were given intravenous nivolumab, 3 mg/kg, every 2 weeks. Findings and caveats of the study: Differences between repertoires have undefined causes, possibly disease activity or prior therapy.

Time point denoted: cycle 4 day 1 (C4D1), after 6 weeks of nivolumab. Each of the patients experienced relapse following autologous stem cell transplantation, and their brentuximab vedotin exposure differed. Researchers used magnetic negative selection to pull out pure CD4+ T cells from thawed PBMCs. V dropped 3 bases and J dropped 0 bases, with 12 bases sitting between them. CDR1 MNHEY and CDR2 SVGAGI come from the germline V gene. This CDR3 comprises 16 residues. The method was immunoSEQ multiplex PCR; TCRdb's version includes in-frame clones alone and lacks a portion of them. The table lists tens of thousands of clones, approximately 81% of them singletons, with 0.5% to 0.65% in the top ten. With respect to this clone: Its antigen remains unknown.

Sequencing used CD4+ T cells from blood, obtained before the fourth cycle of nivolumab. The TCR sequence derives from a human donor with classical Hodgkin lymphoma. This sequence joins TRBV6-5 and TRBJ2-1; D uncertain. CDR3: CASSYQASSSYNEQFF. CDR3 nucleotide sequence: TGTGCCAGCAGTTATCAAGCTTCGAGCTCCTACAATGAGCAGTTCTTC.